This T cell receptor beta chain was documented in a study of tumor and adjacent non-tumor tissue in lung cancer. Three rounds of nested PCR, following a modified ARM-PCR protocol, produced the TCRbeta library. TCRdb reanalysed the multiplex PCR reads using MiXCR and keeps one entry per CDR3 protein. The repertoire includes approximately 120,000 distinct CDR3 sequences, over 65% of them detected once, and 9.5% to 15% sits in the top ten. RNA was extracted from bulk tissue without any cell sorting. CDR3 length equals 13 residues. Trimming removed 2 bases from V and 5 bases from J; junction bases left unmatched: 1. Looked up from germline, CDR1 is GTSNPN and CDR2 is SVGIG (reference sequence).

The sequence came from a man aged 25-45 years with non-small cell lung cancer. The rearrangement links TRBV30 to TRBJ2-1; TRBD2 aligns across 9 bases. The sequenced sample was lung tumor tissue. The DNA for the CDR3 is TGTGCCTGGAGTAGACTAGCGGACAATGAGCAGTTCTTC. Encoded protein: CAWSRLADNEQFF.